This passage covers 30 T cell receptor beta chains from one sample sequenced in a study of blood T cell repertoires in COVID-19. The method was immunoSEQ multiplex PCR; TCRdb's version includes in-frame clones alone and lacks a portion of them. The sample records 150,000 to 200,000 clones, 87% being singletons. Sequenced: peripheral blood. All receptors come from a man between 18 and 35 years old with active or convalescent COVID-19.

This chain links TRBV11-2 with TRBJ1-6; tentatively, D is TRBD1 (6 bases). The CDR3 length is 15 residues. V dropped 5 bases and J dropped 9 bases, with 17 bases sitting between them. Germline assignment: CDR1 SGHAT and CDR2 FQNNGV. The CDR3 is CASSPGEIYGSPLHF. The CDR3 coding sequence is TGTGCCAGCAGCCCAGGGGAGATTTATGGTTCACCCCTCCACTTT.

This rearrangement joins TRBV2 to TRBJ1-5, with D uncertain. The CDR3 runs 14 residues. V lost 8 bases to trimming and J lost 2 bases, with 13 bases between them. Germline-derived CDR1 and CDR2 are SNHLY and FYNNEI. CDR3 nucleotides: TGTGCCAGCCGGGGAGGAGAAGGCAATCAGCCCCAGCATTTT. Translated: CASRGGEGNQPQHF.

CDR3 sequence: CASSFGTGAGANVLTF. The CDR3 DNA follows: TGTGCCAGCAGTTTTGGGACAGGGGCTGGGGCCAACGTCCTGACTTTC. The chain employs TRBV27 and TRBJ2-6; TRBD1 matches at 10 bases. The J segment lost 2 bases and the V segment lost 3 bases, leaving 1 base of the junction unmatched. The CDR3 totals 16 residues. Germline loops: CDR1 MNHEY, CDR2 SMNVEV (reference sequence).

The genes are TRBV28 and TRBJ2-7; possible D gene TRBD1, 6 bases. In germline, CDR1 is MDHEN, CDR2 SYDVKM. The CDR3 runs to 13 residues. Trimming pared 8 bases from V and 3 bases from J, leaving 14 bases between. CDR3 nucleotides: TGTGCCAGCTCGGGGACACGAGTCTACGAGCAGTACTTC. Translation: CASSGTRVYEQYF.

The V gene is TRBV27, the J gene TRBJ1-5; 9 bases are shared with TRBD1. This CDR3 has 17 amino acids. Germline V CDR1 and CDR2: MNHEY, SMNVEV (reference sequence). Trimming cost V 5 bases and J 1 base; bases outside gene matches: 9. CDR3 nucleotide sequence: TGTGCCAGCAGTACAGGACAGGGGTTTGTAAGCAATCAGCCCCAGCATTTT. Protein: CASSTGQGFVSNQPQHF.

This chain joins TRBV28 and TRBJ1-4; 9 bases align to TRBD1. The CDR3 is 16 amino acids. The V gene's germline CDR1 is MDHEN and CDR2 SYDVKM. V shed 5 bases, J shed 5 bases, and the junction held 9 bases outside the gene matches. The CDR3 is CASSILRGQGNEKLFF. The CDR3 region has the DNA TGTGCCAGCAGTATTCTCCGGGGACAGGGAAATGAAAAACTGTTTTTT.

This clone showed up just once. J is TRBJ1-3 and V is TRBV19; D is undetermined. V lost 0 bases and J lost 0, with 9 bases in between. Germline V gives CDR1 LNHDA, CDR2 SQIVND (reference sequence). The CDR3 runs to 16 residues. CDR3 amino acids: CASSIDLRISGNTIYF. The CDR3 DNA reads TGTGCCAGTAGTATAGATCTCAGGATCTCTGGAAACACCATATATTTT.

This clone has more than one count but fewer than ten. The chain joins TRBV19 to TRBJ2-2, with 7 bases fitting TRBD1. V trimming: 3 bases; J trimming: 4 bases; junction bases outside the gene matches: 8. Germline CDR1 reads LNHDA; CDR2 reads SQIVND (reference sequence). CDR3 size: 16 residues. This chain's CDR3 is CASSIRMPGGTGELFF. CDR3 DNA: TGTGCCAGTAGTATTAGGATGCCAGGGGGCACCGGGGAGCTGTTTTTT.

The rearrangement links TRBV5-1 to TRBJ2-3, with D possibly being TRBD2 (6 bases). Germline CDR1 SGHRS, CDR2 YFSETQ. V lost 4 bases, J lost 3 bases, and 12 bases lay in between. The CDR3 sequence is 14 residues long. The chain's CDR3 is CASSLIRETDTQYF. CDR3 DNA: TGCGCCAGCAGCCTCATCCGGGAGACAGATACGCAGTATTTT. Complete variable domain (other parts from reference TRBV5-1 and TRBJ2-3): KAGVTQTPRYLIKTRGQQVTLSCSPISGHRSVSWYQQTPGQGLQFLFEYFSETQRNKGNFPGRFSGRQFSNSRSEMNVSTLELGDSALYLCASSLIRETDTQYFGPGTRLTVL.

The chain couples TRBV28 to TRBJ2-5, with TRBD2 matching 7 bases. V was clipped by 4 bases and J by 0 bases; unmatched bases: 5. Germline loops: CDR1 MDHEN, CDR2 SYDVKM. The length of the CDR3 is 15 residues. The CDR3 loop is CASSSSGGYQETQYF. In nucleotides, the CDR3 is TGTGCCAGCAGTTCCTCGGGAGGCTACCAAGAGACCCAGTACTTC.

The chain couples TRBV6-6 to TRBJ2-5, with TRBD1 identical over 7 bases. Trimming removed 10 bases from V and 5 bases from J; junction bases left unmatched: 7. Germline V gene lookup returns CDR1 MNHNY and CDR2 SVGAGI (reference sequence). The CDR3 has 12 residues. The CDR3 bases are TGTGCCACCCGGACAGGTGCCGAGACCCAGTACTTC. Encoded protein: CATRTGAETQYF.

The chain couples TRBV19 to TRBJ1-1; D might be TRBD1 (6 bases). V lost 3 bases and J 0 bases, leaving 8 bases between the germline ends. Germline V gene lookup returns CDR1 LNHDA and CDR2 SQIVND (reference sequence). This CDR3 has 14 amino acids. The CDR3 region is CASSIQGLNTEAFF. CDR3 DNA: TGTGCCAGTAGTATCCAGGGGTTGAACACTGAAGCTTTCTTT.

The chain is built from TRBV6-2 or TRBV6-3 and TRBJ1-2; tentatively, D is TRBD1 (5 bases). The CDR3 extends over 13 amino acids. Germline CDR1 and CDR2: MNHEY and SVGEGT. V was trimmed by 2 bases and J by 7 bases, leaving 11 bases between them. The CDR3 loop is CASSYGEGAGYTF. Written as DNA, the CDR3 is TGTGCCAGCAGTTACGGCGAAGGGGCTGGCTACACCTTC.

This clone was detected once. V gene TRBV9 combines with J gene TRBJ2-3, with D perhaps TRBD2 (5 bases). The V end was cut by 2 bases, the J end by 5 bases, with 12 bases between. CDR1 SGDLS and CDR2 YYNGEE come from the germline V gene. This CDR3 contains 14 residues. CDR3 loop: CASSVGSVGDTQYF. The DNA for the CDR3 is TGTGCCAGCAGCGTGGGGAGTGTGGGAGATACGCAGTATTTT.

This clone has just a few counts. The J gene is TRBJ1-3, the V gene TRBV9; D is uncertain. V lost 1 base, J lost 0 bases, and 5 bases lay in between. The CDR3 has 14 residues. Germline V gives CDR1 SGDLS, CDR2 YYNGEE. CDR3: CASSVQSSGNTIYF. The CDR3 region has the DNA TGTGCCAGCAGCGTACAGTCCTCTGGAAACACCATATATTTT.

The chain combines TRBV7-2 with TRBJ2-7, with a weak D call TRBD1 (5 bases). The V gene's germline CDR1 is SGHTA and CDR2 FQGNSA. The ends were cut back, 1 base at V and 2 bases at J, with 9 bases in the middle. The CDR3 extends over 14 amino acids. Here the CDR3 reads CASSLGIGAYEQYV. The CDR3 DNA sequence: TGTGCCAGCAGCTTAGGAATAGGGGCCTACGAGCAGTACGTC.

In its sample, this clone was seen once. This chain uses TRBV5-6 with TRBJ2-5; D possibly corresponds to TRBD2 (6 bases). Germline lookup yields CDR1 SGHDT and CDR2 YYEEEE. V lost 2 bases and J 4 bases, leaving 15 bases between the germline ends. The CDR3 totals 15 residues. The CDR3 nucleotides read TGTGCCAGCAGCTTCGGGACTCGCGGACCAGAGACCCAGTACTTC. This encodes CASSFGTRGPETQYF.

The chain combines TRBV9 with TRBJ1-6; 7 bases align to TRBD1. Trimming took 0 bases from V and 8 from J; bases not matched to a gene: 5. Germline V lookup: CDR1 SGDLS, CDR2 YYNGEE. The CDR3 is made up of 15 amino acids. The CDR3 protein is CASSVATGPYSPLHF. The CDR3, as DNA: TGTGCCAGCAGCGTAGCGACAGGGCCCTATTCACCCCTCCACTTT.

The chain couples TRBV5-6 to TRBJ1-1; D possibly corresponds to TRBD1 (6 bases). The CDR3 consists of 18 residues. The V gene lost 2 bases and the J gene lost 0 bases, with 20 bases spanning the gap. CDR1 SGHDT and CDR2 YYEEEE come from the germline V gene. CDR3 in amino acids: CASSFRRSGTYMNTEAFF. DNA of the CDR3: TGTGCCAGCAGCTTCCGACGGTCCGGGACATACATGAACACTGAAGCTTTCTTT.

This clone was counted once. The rearrangement links TRBV5-4 to TRBJ1-1; perhaps TRBD1 as D (5 bases). The CDR3 consists of 15 residues. V was trimmed by 2 bases and J by 5 bases, leaving 16 bases between them. Germline V lookup: CDR1 SGHNT, CDR2 YYREEE (reference sequence). As DNA, the CDR3 is TGTGCCAGCAGCTTTCCCCAGGGAAGAACGACTGAAGCTTTCTTT. It yields the protein CASSFPQGRTTEAFF.

The V gene is TRBV6-5, the J gene TRBJ2-1; 9 positions match TRBD2. V gave up 1 base and J gave up 7 bases; unmatched junction bases: 8. The CDR3 loop spans 16 amino acids. From germline, CDR1 is MNHEY and CDR2 SVGAGI. Written as DNA, the CDR3 is TGTGCCAGCAGTTACTTGCCTAGCGGGAACGAAAATGAGCAGTTCTTC. Translating it yields CASSYLPSGNENEQFF.

For this clone: Compared with germline, one end of the junction differs, possibly owing to a read error. The genes are TRBV7-7 and TRBJ1-2; D gene ambiguous. The CDR3 is made up of 16 amino acids. The V gene's germline CDR1 is SSHAT and CDR2 FNYEAQ (reference sequence). This CDR3 is CASSFYLSSPNYGYTF. CDR3 DNA sequence: TGTGCTAGCAGCTTTTATCTTTCGTCCCCCAACTATGGCTACACCTTC.

The chain combines TRBV27 with TRBJ2-3; 7 bases align to TRBD1. The CDR3 is 15 amino acids. CDR1 and CDR2 (germline): MNHEY, SMNVEV (reference sequence). With V trimmed by 3 bases and J by 8 bases, 11 bases remained unmatched. The chain's CDR3 is CASSFDPGTAGTQYF. The DNA for the CDR3 is TGTGCCAGCAGTTTCGACCCCGGGACAGCCGGTACGCAGTATTTT.

DNA for the CDR3: TGCGCCAGCAGCCCGCACAGGAGGGGTGGTTCATCTGGGGGCCAAGAGACCCAGTACTTC. It specifies CASSPHRRGGSSGGQETQYF. The genes are TRBV5-1 and TRBJ2-5; D is possibly TRBD2 (6 bases). The V end was cut by 4 bases, the J end by 1 base, with 29 bases between. The V gene's germline CDR1 is SGHRS and CDR2 YFSETQ. There are 20 residues in the CDR3.

V usage is TRBV7-3 and J usage is TRBJ2-7; TRBD2 matches 7 bases. The CDR3 sequence is 13 residues long. Germline-derived CDR1 and CDR2 are SGHTA and FQGTGA. Unmatched junction bases numbered 6, after V lost 4 bases and J lost 6 bases. CDR3 loop: CASSYGPGGEQYF. The CDR3 DNA reads as TGTGCCAGCAGCTACGGGCCGGGGGGCGAGCAGTACTTC.

The chain employs TRBV11-3 and TRBJ2-7; TRBD2 might be the D (5 bases). Germline lookup yields CDR1 SGHNT and CDR2 YENEEA. The V and J ends lost 3 bases and 8 bases respectively, with 23 bases between them. CDR3 length equals 16 residues. The CDR3 reads CASSLGRGGSPLKQYF. As DNA, the CDR3 is TGTGCCAGCAGCTTGGGCCGAGGAGGTTCCCCCTTGAAGCAGTACTTC.

The chain recombines TRBV6-6 with TRBJ2-2, with TRBD2 as a possible D gene (5 bases). V lost 10 bases and J lost 0, with 9 bases in between. Germline CDR1 MNHNY, CDR2 SVGAGI (reference sequence). CDR3 length: 13 amino acids. The CDR3 sequence is CATADSNTGELFF. The CDR3 nucleotides are TGTGCCACCGCGGACTCGAACACCGGGGAGCTGTTTTTT.

The chain recombines TRBV5-6 with TRBJ2-1, with 12 bases aligning to TRBD2. CDR3 size: 15 residues. Germline V gene sequence: CDR1 SGHDT, CDR2 YYEEEE. Trimming removed 5 bases from V and 2 bases from J; junction bases left unmatched: 2. The CDR3 sequence: CASRLAGGTYNEQFF. In nucleotides, the CDR3 is TGTGCCAGCAGACTAGCGGGGGGCACCTACAATGAGCAGTTCTTC.

The chain recombines TRBV5-1 with TRBJ2-2, with a possible D match to TRBD2 (6 bases). CDR1 and CDR2 (germline): SGHRS, YFSETQ. This CDR3 has 15 residues. Trimming removed 7 bases at V and 13 bases at J, with 26 bases between. The CDR3 coding sequence is TGCGCCAGCCAAGACAGTAGAGCTAGCGCCGTTCGGCTGTTTTTT. This translates into CASQDSRASAVRLFF.

The chain has TRBV7-2 and TRBJ2-1; D not certain. This CDR3 is built from 13 residues. The V and J ends lost 1 base and 10 bases respectively, with 11 bases between them. Germline assignment: CDR1 SGHTA and CDR2 FQGNSA. CDR3 sequence: CASSLGNRLEQFF. The CDR3 nucleotides are TGTGCCAGCAGCTTAGGAAACCGGTTAGAGCAGTTCTTC.